This TCR beta chain was retrieved from a study of response to subunit inactivated influenza vaccine. General study points: Each seasonal influenza vaccination, the authors suggested, recruits few new T cells.

Germline CDR1 SGHVS, CDR2 FQNEAQ. The V gene lost 6 bases and the J gene lost 3 bases, with 11 bases spanning the gap. The CDR3 runs 13 residues. This clonotype was counted between two and nine times. As yet, its antigen is unknown. TCRdb fed the RT-PCR reads into MiXCR, producing one record per CDR3 protein. Here the sample spans about 190,000 distinct CDR3 sequences, approximately 15% being singletons. The source material was CD8+ T cells sorted from PBMCs, sampled roughly 5 days after vaccination. The chain has TRBV7-8 and TRBJ2-5, with D possibly being TRBD1 (6 bases). The clonotype was recovered from a man aged 50-60 years who received an inactivated influenza vaccine. CDR3 DNA sequence: TGTGCCAGCAGGCTACAGGGTAAAGAGACCCAGTACTTC. This gives the protein CASRLQGKETQYF.